These 14 T cell receptor beta chains came from one sample sequenced in a study of T cells after yellow fever vaccination. TCRdb reprocessed the 5' RACE reads with MiXCR, giving one entry per CDR3 protein. The table records 300,000 or so distinct CDR3 sequences, approximately 8% of them present only once. Sequenced here: PBMCs, sampled more than 35 days after the first yellow fever vaccination. The receptors were gathered from a man younger than 35 who received the YFV17D yellow fever vaccine.

This clonotype was picked up many times. The chain uses TRBV4-3 and TRBJ2-7, with D perhaps TRBD1 (6 bases). Trimming took off 0 bases at V and 2 bases at J, with 8 bases between the two ends. The CDR3 runs to 14 residues. Germline-derived CDR1 and CDR2 are LGHNA and YSLEER. The DNA of the CDR3 is TGCGCCAGCAGCCAAGATAGGACAGCCTACGAGCAGTACTTC. This encodes CASSQDRTAYEQYF.

The gene calls are TRBV5-5 and TRBJ1-5; D not certain. Germline-derived CDR1 and CDR2 are SGHKS and YYEKEE (reference sequence). The CDR3 extends over 13 amino acids. V was pared by 0 bases and J by 7 bases, with 8 bases between. The CDR3, as DNA: TGTGCCAGCAGCTTGGGGGTAATGCAGCCCCAGCATTTT. Protein sequence: CASSLGVMQPQHF.

This clonotype was seen a handful of times. Here the CDR3 DNA reads TGCAGCGTTGAATGGGGACTAGAGGAAGAGACCCAGTACTTC. This gives the protein CSVEWGLEEETQYF. The chain couples TRBV29-1 to TRBJ2-5; TRBD2 matches at 8 bases. Trimming at V came to 2 bases and at J to 3 bases, leaving 5 bases not matched to a gene. The germline V gene has CDR1 SQVTM and CDR2 ANQGSEA. The length of the CDR3 is 14 residues.

This clonotype was observed a handful of times. V gene TRBV20-1 combines with J gene TRBJ2-5, with D perhaps matching TRBD2 (5 bases). This CDR3 contains 15 residues. In germline, CDR1 is DFQATT, CDR2 SNEGSKA (reference sequence). The V end lost 0 bases, the J end lost 5 bases, and 16 bases lay between the germline ends. CDR3 amino acids: CSARDLARTLETQYF. The CDR3 nucleotides are TGCAGTGCTAGAGATTTGGCCCGGACTCTGGAGACCCAGTACTTC.

The CDR3 bases are TGTGCCAGCAGCCCGGACTATTCGTACTACAATGAGCAGTTCTTC. Protein sequence: CASSPDYSYYNEQFF. The chain has TRBV5-4 and TRBJ2-1, with TRBD2 as a possible D gene (6 bases). V lost 4 bases and J lost 3, with 14 bases in between. The CDR3 is made up of 15 amino acids. CDR1 and CDR2 from the germline V gene are SGHNT and YYREEE (reference sequence).

This clonotype came up many times. The chain employs TRBV29-1 and TRBJ2-1; 7 bases are shared with TRBD1. Germline lookup yields CDR1 SQVTM and CDR2 ANQGSEA. This CDR3 comprises 16 residues. V shed 3 bases and J 0 bases; nucleotides not matched to a gene: 8. The CDR3 here is CSVDTGQAISYNEQFF. DNA of the CDR3: TGCAGCGTTGACACAGGACAGGCCATCTCCTACAATGAGCAGTTCTTC.

The table lists this clonotype with a few counts. The chain has TRBV29-1 and TRBJ2-3; the D is unclear. The CDR3 is 14 amino acids. The V and J ends lost 3 bases and 1 base respectively, with 11 bases between them. Germline CDR1 SQVTM, CDR2 ANQGSEA. CDR3 DNA: TGCAGCGTTGATAGAGGCCAGCGCACAGATACGCAGTATTTT. Protein product: CSVDRGQRTDTQYF.

The V and J genes are TRBV5-1 and TRBJ1-2; 7 nucleotides agree with TRBD1. Germline-derived CDR1 and CDR2 are SGHRS and YFSETQ. This CDR3 has 13 amino acids. The V segment lost 3 bases and the J segment 6 bases; nucleotides outside the gene matches: 5. The CDR3 DNA is TGCGCCAGCAGCTCGGACGGACAGGATGGCTACACCTTC. Encoded protein: CASSSDGQDGYTF.

This clonotype was counted ten times or more. The chain combines TRBV12-3 or TRBV12-4 with TRBJ1-4; perhaps TRBD1 as D (5 bases). V was clipped by 5 bases and J by 8 bases, with 18 bases between them. The CDR3 has 15 amino acids. The CDR3 sequence: CASSGQGAGVEKLFF. The DNA of the CDR3 is TGTGCCAGCAGTGGCCAAGGTGCGGGGGTGGAAAAACTGTTTTTT.

This clonotype was seen only a few times. The V and J genes are TRBV10-3 and TRBJ2-7, with D perhaps matching TRBD2 (5 bases). The CDR3 extends over 15 amino acids. The V and J ends lost 3 bases and 3 bases respectively, with 15 bases between them. Per the germline V gene, CDR1 is ENHRY and CDR2 is SYGVKD. CDR3 bases: TGTGCCATCAGTGAATCGGAACTACTAGGCTACGAGCAGTACGTC. Translated, it gives CAISESELLGYEQYV.

The rearrangement links TRBV5-1 to TRBJ1-2; no clear D gene. The CDR3 spans 15 residues. CDR1 and CDR2 (germline): SGHRS, YFSETQ. V was clipped by 0 bases and J by 7 bases, with 16 bases between them. The CDR3 spells CASSLEVGADSGYTF. The CDR3 DNA reads TGCGCCAGCAGCTTGGAGGTGGGAGCGGATAGTGGCTACACCTTC.

This chain connects TRBV15 to TRBJ2-7, with D unresolved. Germline V gives CDR1 LNHNV, CDR2 YYDKDF (reference sequence). V was pared by 0 bases and J by 0 bases, with 18 bases between. The CDR3 has 18 amino acids. The DNA for the CDR3 is TGTGCCACCAGCAGAGAACCCTTTGGCACGGCCAGCTCCTACGAGCAGTACTTC. It is translated as CATSREPFGTASSYEQYF. Full variable domain (missing parts from reference TRBV15 and TRBJ2-7): DAMVIQNPRYQVTQFGKPVTLSCSQTLNHNVMYWYQQKSSQAPKLLFHYYDKDFNNEADTPDNFQSRRPNTSFCFLDIRSPGLGDTAMYLCATSREPFGTASSYEQYFGPGTRLTVT.

A remark on this clonotype: The CDR3 does not end in the conserved phenylalanine or tryptophan, so this is likely a read error. The V and J genes are TRBV12-3 or TRBV12-4 and TRBJ1-1; D remains unclear. With 0 bases removed from V and 8 bases from J, the gap between germline ends came to 10 bases. The CDR3 covers 13 residues. This CDR3 is CASSLAYPGEAFL. Written as DNA, the CDR3 is TGTGCCAGCAGTTTAGCCTACCCCGGGGAAGCTTTCCTT.

This clonotype was picked up a small number of times. The rearrangement uses TRBV5-1 and TRBJ2-3, with D perhaps given as TRBD1 or TRBD2 (5 bases each). The CDR3 is 14 amino acids. The V gene's germline CDR1 is SGHRS and CDR2 YFSETQ. V was pared by 0 bases and J by 8 bases, with 13 bases between. In DNA form, the CDR3 reads TGCGCCAGCAGCTTGGATACGGGGCCGGGTACGCAGTATTTT. Protein product: CASSLDTGPGTQYF.